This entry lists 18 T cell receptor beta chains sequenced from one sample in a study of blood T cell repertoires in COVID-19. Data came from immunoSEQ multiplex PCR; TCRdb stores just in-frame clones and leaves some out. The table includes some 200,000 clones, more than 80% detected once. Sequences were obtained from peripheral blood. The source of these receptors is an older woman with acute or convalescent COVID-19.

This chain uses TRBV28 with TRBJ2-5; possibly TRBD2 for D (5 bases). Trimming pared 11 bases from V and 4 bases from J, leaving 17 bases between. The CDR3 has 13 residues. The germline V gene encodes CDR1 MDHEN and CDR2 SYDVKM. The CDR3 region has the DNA TGTGCCGTCCTCTCAACTAGTACAGAGACCCAGTACTTC. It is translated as CAVLSTSTETQYF.

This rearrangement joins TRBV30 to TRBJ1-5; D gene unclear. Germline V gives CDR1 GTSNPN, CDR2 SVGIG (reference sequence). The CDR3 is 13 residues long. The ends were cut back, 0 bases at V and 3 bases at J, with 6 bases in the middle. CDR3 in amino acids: CAWSVRANQPQHF. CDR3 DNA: TGTGCCTGGAGTGTAAGAGCCAATCAGCCCCAGCATTTT.

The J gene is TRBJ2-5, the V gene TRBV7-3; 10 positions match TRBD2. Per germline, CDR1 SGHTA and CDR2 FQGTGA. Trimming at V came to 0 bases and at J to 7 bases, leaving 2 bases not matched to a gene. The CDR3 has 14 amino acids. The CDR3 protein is CASSLTSSGGTQYF. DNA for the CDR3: TGTGCCAGCAGCTTAACGTCTAGCGGGGGGACCCAGTACTTC. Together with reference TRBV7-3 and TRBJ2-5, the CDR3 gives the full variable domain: GAGVSQTPSNKVTEKGKYVELRCDPISGHTALYWYRQSLGQGPEFLIYFQGTGAADDSGLPNDRFFAVRPEGSVSTLKIQRTERGDSAVYLCASSLTSSGGTQYFGPGTRLLVL.

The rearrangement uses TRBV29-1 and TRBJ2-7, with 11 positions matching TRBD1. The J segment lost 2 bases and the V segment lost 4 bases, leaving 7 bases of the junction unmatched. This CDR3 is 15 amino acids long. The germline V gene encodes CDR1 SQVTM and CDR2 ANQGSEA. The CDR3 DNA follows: TGCAGCGTTGTGGACAGGGGGCGACCCCCCTACGAGCAGTACTTC. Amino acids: CSVVDRGRPPYEQYF.

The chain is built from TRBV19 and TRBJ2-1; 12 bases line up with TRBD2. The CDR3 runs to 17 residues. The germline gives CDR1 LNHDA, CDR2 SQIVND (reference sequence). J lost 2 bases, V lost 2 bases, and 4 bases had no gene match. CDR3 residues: CASSIRLAGVPYNEQFF. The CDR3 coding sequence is TGTGCCAGTAGTATAAGACTAGCGGGAGTCCCCTACAATGAGCAGTTCTTC.

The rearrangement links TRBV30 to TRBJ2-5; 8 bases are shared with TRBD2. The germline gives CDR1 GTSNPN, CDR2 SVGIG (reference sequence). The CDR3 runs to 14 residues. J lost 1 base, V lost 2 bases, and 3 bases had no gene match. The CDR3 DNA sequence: TGTGCCTGGAGTCGTAGCGGGATCCAAGAGACCCAGTACTTC. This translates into CAWSRSGIQETQYF.

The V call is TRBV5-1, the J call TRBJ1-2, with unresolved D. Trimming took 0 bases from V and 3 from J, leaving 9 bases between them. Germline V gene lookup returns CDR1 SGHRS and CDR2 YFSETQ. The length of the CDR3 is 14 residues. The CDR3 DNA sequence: TGCGCCAGCAGCTTGGATCGGAGAGACTATGGCTACACCTTC. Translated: CASSLDRRDYGYTF.

The CDR3 nucleotides read TGTGCCAGCCGACCCGGGACAGGGGGAATTAGCAATCAGCCCCAGCATTTT. Protein sequence: CASRPGTGGISNQPQHF. The V gene is TRBV27, the J gene TRBJ1-5, with TRBD1 identical over 11 bases. J lost 0 bases, V lost 8 bases, and 9 bases had no gene match. Germline values: CDR1 MNHEY, CDR2 SMNVEV (reference sequence). There are 17 residues in the CDR3.

Written as DNA, the CDR3 is TGTGCCAGCAGTTTACAGGGAAACTCCTACGAGCAGTACTTC. Residues: CASSLQGNSYEQYF. The chain links TRBV2 to TRBJ2-7; tentative D call: TRBD1 (6 bases). The CDR3 is 14 amino acids. Trimming left V 5 bases short and J 0 bases short, with 11 bases between. CDR1 and CDR2 (germline): SNHLY, FYNNEI. Full variable domain (missing parts from reference TRBV2 and TRBJ2-7): EPEVTQTPSHQVTQMGQEVILRCVPISNHLYFYWYRQILGQKVEFLVSFYNNEISEKSEIFDDQFSVERPDGSNFTLKIRSTKLEDSAMYFCASSLQGNSYEQYFGPGTRLTVT.

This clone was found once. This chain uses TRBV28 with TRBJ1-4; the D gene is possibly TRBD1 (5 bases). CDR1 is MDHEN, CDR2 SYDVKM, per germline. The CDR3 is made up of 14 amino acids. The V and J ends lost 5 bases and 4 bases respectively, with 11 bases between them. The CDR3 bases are TGTGCCAGCAGTCCTCCAGGGTATAATGAAAAACTGTTTTTT. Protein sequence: CASSPPGYNEKLFF.

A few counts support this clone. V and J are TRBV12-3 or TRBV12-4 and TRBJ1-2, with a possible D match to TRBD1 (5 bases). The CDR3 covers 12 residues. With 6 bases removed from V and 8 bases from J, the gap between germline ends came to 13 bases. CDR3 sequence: CASSRGDLGYTF. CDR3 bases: TGTGCCAGCAGCCGAGGGGACTTAGGCTACACCTTC.

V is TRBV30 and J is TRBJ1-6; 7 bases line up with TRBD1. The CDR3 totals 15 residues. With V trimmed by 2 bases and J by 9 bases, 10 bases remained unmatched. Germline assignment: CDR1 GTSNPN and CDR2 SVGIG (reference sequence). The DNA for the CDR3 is TGTGCCTGGAGTTTCAACTCACAGGGGAGTTCACCCCTCCACTTT. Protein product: CAWSFNSQGSSPLHF. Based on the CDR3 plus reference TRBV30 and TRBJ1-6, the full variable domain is SQTIHQWPATLVQPVGSPLSLECTVEGTSNPNLYWYRQAAGRGLQLLFYSVGIGQISSEVPQNLSASRPQDRQFILSSKKLLLSDSGFYLCAWSFNSQGSSPLHFGNGTRLTVT.

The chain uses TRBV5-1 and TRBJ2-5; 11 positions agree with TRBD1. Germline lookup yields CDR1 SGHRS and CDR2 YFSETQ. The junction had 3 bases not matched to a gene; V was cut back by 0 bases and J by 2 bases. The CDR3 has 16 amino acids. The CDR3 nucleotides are TGCGCCAGCAGCTTGGGGGACAGGGGGAGGCAAGAGACCCAGTACTTC. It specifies CASSLGDRGRQETQYF.

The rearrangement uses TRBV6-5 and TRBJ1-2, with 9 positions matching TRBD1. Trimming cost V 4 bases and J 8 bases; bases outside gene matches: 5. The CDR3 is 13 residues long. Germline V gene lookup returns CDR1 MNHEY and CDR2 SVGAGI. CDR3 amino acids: CASSSTGGIGYTF. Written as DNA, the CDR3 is TGTGCCAGCAGTTCTACAGGGGGCATAGGCTACACCTTC.

The CDR3 DNA reads TGTGCCAGCAGCTTAGCGGCAGGCCGCTACGAGCAGTACTTC. Amino acid sequence: CASSLAAGRYEQYF. The rearrangement uses TRBV7-6 and TRBJ2-7; D is ambiguous. V lost 0 bases to trimming and J lost 3 bases, with 9 bases between them. The CDR3 runs 14 residues. CDR1 is SGHVS and CDR2 is FNYEAQ in the germline V gene.

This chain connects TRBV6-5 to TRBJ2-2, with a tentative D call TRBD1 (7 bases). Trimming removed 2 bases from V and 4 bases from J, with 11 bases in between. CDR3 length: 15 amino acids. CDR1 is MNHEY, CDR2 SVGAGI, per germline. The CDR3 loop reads CASSYSQGGTGELFF. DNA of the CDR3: TGTGCCAGCAGTTACAGCCAGGGGGGCACCGGGGAGCTGTTTTTT.

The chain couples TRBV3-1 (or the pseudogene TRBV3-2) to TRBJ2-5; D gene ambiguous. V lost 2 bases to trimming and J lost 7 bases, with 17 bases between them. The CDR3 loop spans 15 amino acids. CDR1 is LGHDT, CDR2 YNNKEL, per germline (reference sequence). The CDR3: CASSQTFDSPGTQYF. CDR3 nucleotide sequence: TGTGCCAGCAGCCAAACCTTCGACTCCCCGGGGACCCAGTACTTC.

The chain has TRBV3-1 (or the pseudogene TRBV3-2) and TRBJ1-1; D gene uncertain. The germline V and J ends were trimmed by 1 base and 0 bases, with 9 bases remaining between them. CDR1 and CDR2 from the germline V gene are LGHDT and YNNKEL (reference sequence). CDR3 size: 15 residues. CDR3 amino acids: CASSQAGNLNTEAFF. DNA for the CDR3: TGTGCCAGCAGCCAAGCAGGTAACTTGAACACTGAAGCTTTCTTT.